Listed below are T cell receptor beta chains from one sample, sequenced in a study of T cell responses to AZD1222 COVID-19 vaccine. TCRdb's table, derived via immunoSEQ multiplex PCR, lists solely in-frame clones and lacks some. The sample has 90,000 to 150,000 clones; around 85% are singletons. Sequencing used peripheral blood, obtained on day 0 of AZD1222 vaccination. The receptors derive from an adult in good health. CDR3s include the opening cysteine and the closing phenylalanine or tryptophan. Fields, in order: clone size, D gene, V gene, J gene, CDR3 DNA, CDR3 protein. The D gene is left open where the match is weak. Clone sizes are given selectively: once, few, many, or a class where the clone is expanded.

>.|.|TRBV3-1/TRBV3-2|TRBJ2-3
TGTGCCAGCAGCCAAGTCCCCGCCAGCACAGATACGCAGTATTTT
CASSQVPASTDTQYF
>.|.|TRBV11-3|TRBJ2-2
TGTGCCAGCAGCTTAGATAAAGCAGTCAACACCGGGGAGCTGTTTTTT
CASSLDKAVNTGELFF
>.|.|TRBV30|TRBJ2-5
TGTGCCTGGAGTCACGCGATTCCCCGGGAGACCCAGTACTTC
CAWSHAIPRETQYF
>.|.|TRBV6-5|TRBJ2-7
TGTGCCAGCAGACGCCCGGACAGTCCCTACGAGCAGTACTTC
CASRRPDSPYEQYF
>.|TRBD1|TRBV18|TRBJ1-3
TGTGCCAGCTCCCCATCAAGTACAGGGACAGGAAAACTGACCATATATTTT
CASSPSSTGTGKLTIYF
>.|TRBD1|TRBV2|TRBJ1-1
TGTGCCAGCCGTGATGACCAGGGGGAGAACACTGAAGCTTTCTTT
CASRDDQGENTEAFF
>.|.|TRBV24-1|TRBJ2-2
TGTGCCACCAGTGATTTAGGGTGGGACACCGGGGAGCTGTTTTTT
CATSDLGWDTGELFF
>.|.|TRBV28|TRBJ2-7
TGTGCCAGCACTCTGGCGCCGGGGGCCTACGAGCAGTACTTC
CASTLAPGAYEQYF
>.|.|TRBV11-3|TRBJ2-7
TGTGCCAGCAGCTTAAATCGGATATCTCCCTACGAGCAGTACTTC
CASSLNRISPYEQYF
>.|.|TRBV12-3/TRBV12-4|TRBJ1-3
TGTGCCAGCACCCCGGGAAGATGGAACACCATATATTTT
CASTPGRWNTIYF
>.|.|TRBV11-3|TRBJ2-1
TGTGCCAGCAGCCGACGGACTATTAGAAACAATGAGCAGTTCTTC
CASSRRTIRNNEQFF
>.|.|TRBV24-1|TRBJ1-1
TGTGCCACCAAGCTTCATGGGGATGGGAACACTGAAGCTTTCTTT
CATKLHGDGNTEAFF
>many|.|TRBV27|TRBJ2-7
TGTGCCAGCCCCGCGAGGGGGACGGAGGAGCAGTACTTC
CASPARGTEEQYF
>.|.|TRBV30|TRBJ2-5
TGTGCGACGACAAGTTCGACGGGGCGCCACAATCCCATATACTTC
CATTSSTGRHNPIYF
>.|.|TRBV7-8|TRBJ2-1
TGTGCCAGCAGCCTAATTCCTCCTTCCTACAATGAGCAGTTCTTC
CASSLIPPSYNEQFF
>.|.|TRBV29-1|TRBJ2-2
TGCAGCGTTAGCAGGGACACCGGGGAGCTGTTTTTT
CSVSRDTGELFF
>.|TRBD1|TRBV28|TRBJ1-2
TGTGCCAGCAGTCCCGGGACAGGGGGCTTTCGCGGCTACACCTTC
CASSPGTGGFRGYTF
>.|.|TRBV30|TRBJ1-1
TGTGCCTGGAGTGGGACAACGGTAGCTTTCTTT
CAWSGTTVAFF
>.|.|TRBV28|TRBJ1-2
TGTGCCAGCAGTTTGGGGGGCCGCTATGGCTACACCTTC
CASSLGGRYGYTF
>.|TRBD1|TRBV16|TRBJ1-5
TGTGCCAGCAGCCAGGCCCAGGGGGGACGCAATCAGCCCCAGCATTTT
CASSQAQGGRNQPQHF
>.|.|TRBV6-5|TRBJ1-1
TGTGCCAGCACAGGGAGGGAGGCCACTGAAGCTTTCTTT
CASTGREATEAFF
>once|.|TRBV19|TRBJ2-1
TGTGCCAGTAGTATATTGGTACTGAACAATGAGCAGTTCTTC
CASSILVLNNEQFF
>.|.|TRBV28|TRBJ1-2
TGTGCCAGCATCAATACGGCTAACTATGGCTACACCTTC
CASINTANYGYTF
>.|TRBD2|TRBV4-2|TRBJ2-1
TGTGCCAGCAGCCCCCGGGTAGCGGGAGGTAGAAATGAGCAGTTCTTC
CASSPRVAGGRNEQFF
>.|TRBD1|TRBV3-1/TRBV3-2|TRBJ1-4
TGTGCCAGCATGGGACAGGATATTAATGAAAAACTGTTTTTT
CASMGQDINEKLFF
>.|TRBD1|TRBV3-1/TRBV3-2|TRBJ1-4
TGTGCCAGCAGCCAGAACAGGGGTGAAAAACTGTTTTTT
CASSQNRGEKLFF